The next 12 T cell receptor beta chains were all read from a single sample in a study of spatial heterogeneity in lung cancer. Study-level points and caveats: The number of expanded tumor alpha and beta chains correlated with mutation number.

These receptors have no known antigen. TCRdb reprocessed the 5' RACE reads via MiXCR and lists one record per CDR3 protein. The table records about 23,000 distinct CDR3 sequences, approximately 4.3% of them present only once. Specified time point: sample taken at primary tumor resection. The specimen comprised lung tumor tissue, sampled at surgery. The origin of the receptors is a male donor with early-stage non-small cell lung cancer.

This clonotype was recorded a few times. This chain uses TRBV7-9 with TRBJ2-5; D might be TRBD2 (6 bases). The germline V gene encodes CDR1 SEHNR and CDR2 FQNEAQ (reference sequence). CDR3 length equals 14 residues. Trimming removed 5 bases from V and 5 bases from J, with 15 bases in between. Here the CDR3 DNA reads TGTGCCAGCAGCATCCCGGGAGTAGGGGAGACCCAGTACTTC. This codes for CASSIPGVGETQYF.

Worth noting for this clonotype: Given a much more abundant clone one base away, this may be a read error. The CDR3 ends on some other residue instead of the conserved phenylalanine or tryptophan, so this is likely a read error. This chain uses TRBV23-1 with TRBJ2-3; D uncertain. TRBV23-1 is marked as an open reading frame, function uncertain. Trimming removed 3 bases from V and 5 bases from J, with 21 bases in between. The length of the CDR3 is 17 residues. The DNA of the CDR3 is TGCGCCAGCAGTCAGGAAAAGGATCCTAGGAAGGAAGATACGCAGTATTCT. Protein sequence: CASSQEKDPRKEDTQYS.

This clonotype was detected only a few times. The J gene is TRBJ2-5, the V gene TRBV28; the D is unclear. V dropped 6 bases and J dropped 3 bases, with 11 bases sitting between them. CDR1 and CDR2 (germline): MDHEN, SYDVKM. This CDR3 region has 13 residues. The CDR3: CASRAIAEETQYF. The DNA of the CDR3 is TGTGCCAGCAGGGCGATAGCAGAAGAGACCCAGTACTTC.

This clonotype was seen repeatedly, ten times or more. Written as DNA, the CDR3 is TGTGCCAGCAGTCCGACGTCACAGGGCTCCTACACCGGGGAGCTGTTTTTT. It is translated as CASSPTSQGSYTGELFF. The rearrangement links TRBV7-2 to TRBJ2-2; maybe TRBD1 (6 bases). Trimming shortened V by 6 bases and J by 3 bases, and 20 bases separated the two germline ends. The CDR3 extends over 17 amino acids. Germline CDR1 reads SGHTA; CDR2 reads FQGNSA. The whole variable domain, filled in from reference TRBV7-2 and TRBJ2-2, reads GAGVSQSPSNKVTEKGKDVELRCDPISGHTALYWYRQSLGQGLEFLIYFQGNSAPDKSGLPSDRFSAERTGGSVSTLTIQRTQQEDSAVYLCASSPTSQGSYTGELFFGEGSRLTVL.

This clonotype occurred many times. The rearrangement joins TRBV10-3 to TRBJ2-3; 9 positions match TRBD2. CDR3 size: 14 residues. After removal of 8 bases from V and 4 bases from J, the junction contained 7 bases not matched to a gene. From germline, CDR1 is ENHRY and CDR2 SYGVKD. CDR3 amino acids: CAIGLAGSADTQYF. In DNA, the CDR3 is TGTGCCATCGGGCTAGCGGGGAGCGCAGATACGCAGTATTTT.

This clonotype was picked up many times. The rearrangement links TRBV30 to TRBJ1-1, with a possible D match to TRBD1 (5 bases). The CDR3 is made up of 14 amino acids. In germline, CDR1 is GTSNPN, CDR2 SVGIG (reference sequence). Trimming stripped 2 bases from V and 4 bases from J, with 14 bases between. The CDR3 coding sequence is TGTGCCTGGAGTCCTGGAGGGGTTATCACTGAAGCTTTCTTT. Translated, it gives CAWSPGGVITEAFF.

This clonotype was picked up many times. The chain recombines TRBV9 with TRBJ2-5, with D tentatively TRBD1 (6 bases). The V gene's germline CDR1 is SGDLS and CDR2 YYNGEE. V was shortened by 2 bases and J by 2 bases, with 16 bases between the two germline ends. The CDR3 length is 16 residues. CDR3 sequence (DNA): TGTGCCAGCAGCGTTTTGACAGGCCTACCGCAAGAGACCCAGTACTTC. Translating gives CASSVLTGLPQETQYF. Looking up the rest from reference TRBV9 and TRBJ2-5 gives the full variable domain: DSGVTQTPKHLITATGQRVTLRCSPRSGDLSVYWYQQSLDQGLQFLIQYYNGEERAKGNILERFSAQQFPDLHSELNLSSLELGDSALYFCASSVLTGLPQETQYFGPGTRLLVL.

Ten or more counts support this clonotype. The gene calls are TRBV7-9 and TRBJ2-7; D not resolved. Germline CDR1 is SEHNR and CDR2 is FQNEAQ (reference sequence). V lost 3 bases to trimming and J lost 1 base, with 10 bases between them. The CDR3 spans 14 residues. CDR3 protein: CASSFVGRSYEQYF. Here the CDR3 DNA reads TGTGCCAGCAGCTTCGTGGGAAGATCCTACGAGCAGTACTTC. The variable domain in full, completed from reference TRBV7-9 and TRBJ2-7, reads DTGVSQNPRHKITKRGQNVTFRCDPISEHNRLYWYRQTLGQGPEFLTYFQNEAQLEKSRLLSDRFSAERPKGSFSTLEIQRTEQGDSAMYLCASSFVGRSYEQYFGPGTRLTVT.

This clonotype was found many times. J is TRBJ2-1 and V is TRBV7-2; 7 bases line up with TRBD1. The V segment lost 0 bases and the J segment 1 base; nucleotides outside the gene matches: 9. In germline, CDR1 is SGHTA, CDR2 FQGNSA. The CDR3 runs to 18 residues. DNA for the CDR3: TGTGCCAGCAGCTTAGCGACGACAGGGCCTCGATCCTACAATGAGCAGTTCTTC. Protein: CASSLATTGPRSYNEQFF.

This clonotype was picked up many times. The chain has TRBV3-1 and TRBJ2-5; 9 bases match TRBD1. J lost 8 bases, V lost 0 bases, and 22 bases had no gene match. The CDR3 contains 20 residues. CDR1 is LGHDT, CDR2 YNNKEL, per germline (reference sequence). The CDR3 DNA follows: TGTGCCAGCAGCCAAGATCGTCAGGGACAGGGATTGGAGAAGAGAGGTACCCAGTACTTC. Protein sequence: CASSQDRQGQGLEKRGTQYF.

This clonotype was counted at least ten times. V and J are TRBV12-3 or TRBV12-4 and TRBJ1-1; D is uncertain. The CDR3 spans 13 residues. Trimming stripped 3 bases from V and 5 bases from J, with 10 bases between. CDR3 nucleotides: TGTGCCAGCAGTTTTGTTGGGAGGACTGAAGCTTTCTTT. This codes for CASSFVGRTEAFF.

This clonotype has at least ten counts. The V call is TRBV28, the J call TRBJ2-6, with D possibly matching TRBD1 (6 bases). The V gene's germline CDR1 is MDHEN and CDR2 SYDVKM. This CDR3 is 14 amino acids long. Trimming cost V 9 bases and J 4 bases, with 13 bases left between them. The CDR3 loop is CASHTGSGANVLTF. The CDR3 DNA follows: TGTGCCAGTCATACAGGGTCAGGGGCCAACGTCCTGACTTTC.